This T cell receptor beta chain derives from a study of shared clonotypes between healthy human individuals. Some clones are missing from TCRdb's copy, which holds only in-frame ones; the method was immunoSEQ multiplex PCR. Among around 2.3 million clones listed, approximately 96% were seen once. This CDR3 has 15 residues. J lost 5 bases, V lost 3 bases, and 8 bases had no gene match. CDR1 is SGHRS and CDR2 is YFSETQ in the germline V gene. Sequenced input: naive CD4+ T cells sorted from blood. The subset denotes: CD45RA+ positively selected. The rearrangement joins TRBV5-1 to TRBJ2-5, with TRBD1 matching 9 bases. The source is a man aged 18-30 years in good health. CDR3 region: CASSWDRAILETQYF. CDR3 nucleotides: TGCGCCAGCAGCTGGGACAGGGCAATTCTCGAGACCCAGTACTTC.